In its sample, the clone carrying this T cell receptor beta chain ranks as large. Its antigen remains unidentified. This entry belongs to a study of CD8 T cell repertoires and HIV-1 epitope variants. Across the study: Each of Twenty-five Gag and Nef epitope peptides stimulated a separate culture. Controls were a CMV, EBV and flu pool, Ebola AY9, and no peptide.

Study results and caveats: Most of the nine antigen-specific clonotypes appeared cross-reactive to autologous or escape variants. Four to six clonotypes recognized Nef KF9, one HW9, none TAALDMSHF.

Produced via immunoSEQ multiplex PCR; TCRdb's table is partial and in-frame only. The table has some 5,900 clones, about 71% seen once. There are 13 residues in the CDR3. V lost 10 bases to trimming and J lost 4 bases, with 17 bases between them. The germline V gene has CDR1 ENHRY and CDR2 SYGVKD. This sequence was found in a male donor with HIV. Sequenced: cultured CD8+ T cells derived from PBMCs. This chain uses TRBV10-3 with TRBJ2-7, with D tentatively TRBD2 (6 bases). The CDR3 DNA is TGTGCCACCCTAGGGGACTCTACTTACGAGCAGTACTTC. Translation gives CATLGDSTYEQYF.